This T cell receptor (beta chain) was documented in a study of CD8+CD57+ T cells in acquired aplastic anemia. The use of genomic DNA as template underpinned the TCR beta VDJ and CDR3 profiling. TCRdb re-called the reads through MiXCR, storing one row per CDR3 protein. The sample records about 200,000 distinct CDR3 sequences, about 37% being singletons. This TCR came from a human donor in good health, serving as a control. Sequenced input: sorted CD4+, CD8+, or CD8+CD57+ T cells (not recorded which) from PBMCs.

The CDR3 DNA reads TGTGCCAGCAGCGTAGACTTTGGGAACTATGGCTACACCTTC. This encodes CASSVDFGNYGYTF. The gene calls are TRBV9 and TRBJ1-2; D remains ambiguous. The germline V gene encodes CDR1 SGDLS and CDR2 YYNGEE. The V end lost 0 bases, the J end lost 2 bases, and 8 bases lay between the germline ends. This CDR3 has 14 residues.